Presented here are 19 T cell receptor beta chains from one specimen sequenced in a study of blood T cell repertoires in COVID-19. Assay used: immunoSEQ multiplex PCR; TCRdb lists only in-frame clones, some missing. The table records tens of thousands of clones, 75% to 85% of them present only once. Material: peripheral blood. The receptor source for this set is an elderly man with COVID-19, enrolled during active disease.

On this clone itself: This specimen includes other DNA sequences encoding the same CDR3. The rearrangement uses TRBV7-3 and TRBJ2-7, with TRBD1 identical over 8 bases. The CDR3 is 13 residues long. V trimming: 5 bases; J trimming: 4 bases; junction bases outside the gene matches: 4. CDR1 is SGHTA, CDR2 FQGTGA, per germline. CDR3 in DNA: TGTGCCAGCAGCCTTCGACAGGGGTACGAGCAGTACTTC. This codes for CASSLRQGYEQYF. Looking up the rest from reference TRBV7-3 and TRBJ2-7 gives the full variable domain: GAGVSQTPSNKVTEKGKYVELRCDPISGHTALYWYRQSLGQGPEFLIYFQGTGAADDSGLPNDRFFAVRPEGSVSTLKIQRTERGDSAVYLCASSLRQGYEQYFGPGTRLTVT.

The J gene is TRBJ2-1, the V gene TRBV5-5, with 8 bases matching TRBD1. In germline, CDR1 is SGHKS, CDR2 YYEKEE (reference sequence). The CDR3 extends over 16 amino acids. V lost 2 bases to trimming and J lost 0 bases; unmatched junction nucleotides: 4. The CDR3 region has the DNA TGTGCCAGCAGCTTCAGGGGGCAGTCCTCCTACAATGAGCAGTTCTTC. Its translation: CASSFRGQSSYNEQFF.

V usage is TRBV7-8 and J usage is TRBJ1-5; 10 bases fit TRBD1. The V and J ends lost 5 bases and 1 base, in that order; junction bases with no gene match: 5. The CDR3 extends over 16 amino acids. Germline V lookup: CDR1 SGHVS, CDR2 FQNEAQ. This CDR3 reads CASSPRTGGSNQPQHF. The CDR3 coding sequence is TGTGCCAGCAGCCCCAGGACAGGGGGAAGCAATCAGCCCCAGCATTTT.

The CDR3 DNA reads as TGTGCCAGCAGCCCCCAGTGGGGGGGAAGCACAGATACGCAGTATTTT. Its protein is CASSPQWGGSTDTQYF. The chain recombines TRBV7-2 with TRBJ2-3; 7 nucleotides agree with TRBD2. This CDR3 region has 16 residues. The J segment lost 0 bases and the V segment lost 5 bases, leaving 8 bases of the junction unmatched. The germline V gene encodes CDR1 SGHTA and CDR2 FQGNSA.

This chain links TRBV5-5 with TRBJ2-7, with 8 bases lining up with TRBD1. This CDR3 is 15 amino acids long. Germline V gene lookup returns CDR1 SGHKS and CDR2 YYEKEE (reference sequence). V shed 0 bases and J 0 bases; nucleotides not matched to a gene: 2. The CDR3 DNA reads TGTGCCAGCAGCTTGGGTGGACAGGGCTCCTACGAGCAGTACTTC. The encoded protein is CASSLGGQGSYEQYF.

This chain uses TRBV14 with TRBJ1-1; 9 positions match TRBD1. Trimming at V came to 5 bases and at J to 3 bases, leaving 10 bases not matched to a gene. The CDR3 runs 16 residues. Germline CDR1 is SGHDN and CDR2 is FVKESK. CDR3 nucleotides: TGTGCCAGCAGCTACAGGGGGCCTACCTTCGACACTGAAGCTTTCTTT. As protein: CASSYRGPTFDTEAFF.

The chain carries TRBV19 and TRBJ2-4; TRBD2 matches 8 bases. Germline V lookup: CDR1 LNHDA, CDR2 SQIVND (reference sequence). The CDR3 runs 17 residues. With 4 bases clipped from V and 4 bases from J, the junction kept 12 bases outside the gene matches. CDR3 residues: CASSRGNAGGLKNIQYF. Written as DNA, the CDR3 is TGTGCCAGTAGTAGGGGGAACGCGGGAGGCCTAAAAAACATTCAGTACTTC. The entire variable domain, with the rest obtained from reference TRBV19 and TRBJ2-4, is as follows: DGGITQSPKYLFRKEGQNVTLSCEQNLNHDAMYWYRQDPGQGLRLIYYSQIVNDFQKGDIAEGYSVSREKKESFPLTVTSAQKNPTAFYLCASSRGNAGGLKNIQYFGAGTRLSVL.

The genes are TRBV7-9 and TRBJ2-3; TRBD2 matches 13 bases. The CDR3 extends over 17 amino acids. The V gene's germline CDR1 is SEHNR and CDR2 FQNEAQ (reference sequence). Trimming removed 3 bases from V and 6 bases from J; junction bases left unmatched: 9. The CDR3 is CASSFTSGRGRSDTQYF. The DNA for the CDR3 is TGTGCCAGCAGCTTCACTAGCGGGAGGGGGCGGTCGGATACGCAGTATTTT.

The chain has TRBV5-4 and TRBJ2-2, with D perhaps matching TRBD1 (5 bases). V shed 4 bases and J shed 7 bases, with 11 bases lying between them. The CDR3 is 13 residues long. The germline V gene encodes CDR1 SGHNT and CDR2 YYREEE (reference sequence). CDR3 sequence reads: CASSLQGVGELFF. The CDR3 region has the DNA TGTGCCAGCAGCCTGCAGGGCGTCGGGGAGCTGTTTTTT.

The gene calls are TRBV29-1 and TRBJ1-1; possible D gene TRBD1, 6 bases. Trimming shortened V by 6 bases and J by 0 bases, and 14 bases separated the two germline ends. This CDR3 has 14 amino acids. CDR1 and CDR2 from the germline V gene are SQVTM and ANQGSEA. The CDR3 sequence is CSVRKTGVNTEAFF. The DNA for the CDR3 is TGCAGCGTCCGCAAGACAGGAGTGAACACTGAAGCTTTCTTT. Combining the CDR3 with reference TRBV29-1 and TRBJ1-1 gives the whole variable domain SAVISQKPSRDICQRGTSLTIQCQVDSQVTMMFWYRQQPGQSLTLIATANQGSEATYESGFVIDKFPISRPNLTFSTLTVSNMSPEDSSIYLCSVRKTGVNTEAFFGQGTRLTVV.

This sequence joins TRBV19 and TRBJ1-2; maybe TRBD1 (5 bases). Trimming cost V 3 bases and J 6 bases, with 11 bases left between them. CDR1 LNHDA and CDR2 SQIVND come from the germline V gene (reference sequence). The length of the CDR3 is 13 residues. DNA for the CDR3: TGTGCCAGTAGTATGGGGCAGGGCAATGGCTACACCTTC. As protein: CASSMGQGNGYTF.

The V call is TRBV4-3, the J call TRBJ1-3; D is uncertain. CDR3 size: 15 residues. Trimming shortened V by 1 base and J by 2 bases, and 9 bases separated the two germline ends. Germline CDR1 reads LGHNA; CDR2 reads YSLEER. CDR3 sequence: CASSQGRATGNTIYF. CDR3 DNA sequence: TGCGCCAGCAGCCAAGGGAGGGCAACTGGAAACACCATATATTTT.

This clone was counted once. The chain employs TRBV9 and TRBJ1-6; D is perhaps TRBD1 (5 bases). Germline V gene lookup returns CDR1 SGDLS and CDR2 YYNGEE. CDR3 length equals 15 residues. V dropped 4 bases and J dropped 5 bases, with 13 bases sitting between them. CDR3 protein: CASSPDSPNNSPLHF. The DNA for the CDR3 is TGTGCCAGCAGCCCAGACAGTCCTAATAATTCACCCCTCCACTTT.

The J gene is TRBJ2-3, the V gene TRBV7-2; tentative D call: TRBD2 (6 bases). The V and J ends lost 4 bases and 0 bases respectively, with 11 bases between them. The CDR3 has 15 residues. The germline gives CDR1 SGHTA, CDR2 FQGNSA. CDR3 DNA sequence: TGTGCCAGCAGCTCGCGGGGACCCAGCACAGATACGCAGTATTTT. The encoded protein is CASSSRGPSTDTQYF. Using reference TRBV7-2 and TRBJ2-3 for the parts outside the CDR3, the full variable domain is GAGVSQSPSNKVTEKGKDVELRCDPISGHTALYWYRQSLGQGLEFLIYFQGNSAPDKSGLPSDRFSAERTGGSVSTLTIQRTQQEDSAVYLCASSSRGPSTDTQYFGPGTRLTVL.

This CDR3 reads CASSLRGRVSYEQYF. As DNA, the CDR3 is TGTGCCAGCAGCTTACGGGGGAGGGTTTCCTACGAGCAGTACTTC. The chain couples TRBV7-2 to TRBJ2-7; TRBD2 matches at 7 bases. Trimming cost V 2 bases and J 1 base; bases outside gene matches: 5. The CDR3 consists of 15 residues. Germline CDR1 reads SGHTA; CDR2 reads FQGNSA.

V gene TRBV5-5 combines with J gene TRBJ2-7, with TRBD1 matching 7 bases. This CDR3 spans 17 amino acids. Germline loops: CDR1 SGHKS, CDR2 YYEKEE (reference sequence). The ends lost 2 bases at V and 2 bases at J; junction bases unmatched: 13. CDR3 bases: TGTGCCAGCAGCTTTAGACAGGGTGACGGTCACCCCTACGAGCAGTACTTC. As protein: CASSFRQGDGHPYEQYF.

V and J are TRBV12-5 and TRBJ2-2; D is uncertain. Germline V gene lookup returns CDR1 LGHNT and CDR2 FRNRAP. With 7 bases removed from V and 9 bases from J, the gap between germline ends came to 15 bases. This CDR3 spans 13 amino acids. As DNA, the CDR3 is TGTGCTAGTGCCACCGCCGAGTTGAGGGAGCTGTTTTTT. Translated: CASATAELRELFF.

The rearrangement joins TRBV3-1 (or the pseudogene TRBV3-2) to TRBJ2-5; D is possibly TRBD2 (5 bases). This CDR3 spans 13 amino acids. Germline V gene sequence: CDR1 LGHDT, CDR2 YNNKEL (reference sequence). Trimming shortened V by 5 bases and J by 2 bases, and 9 bases separated the two germline ends. The CDR3 spells CASSELVQETQYF. DNA of the CDR3: TGTGCCAGCAGCGAACTAGTACAAGAGACCCAGTACTTC.

This clone was counted a single time. The V call is TRBV11-2, the J call TRBJ2-3, with D possibly TRBD2 on 5 matching bases. V dropped 0 bases and J dropped 0 bases, with 7 bases sitting between them. The germline gives CDR1 SGHAT, CDR2 FQNNGV. This CDR3 region has 15 residues. CDR3 region: CASSLDGESTDTQYF. The CDR3 bases are TGTGCCAGCAGCTTAGACGGGGAGAGCACAGATACGCAGTATTTT.